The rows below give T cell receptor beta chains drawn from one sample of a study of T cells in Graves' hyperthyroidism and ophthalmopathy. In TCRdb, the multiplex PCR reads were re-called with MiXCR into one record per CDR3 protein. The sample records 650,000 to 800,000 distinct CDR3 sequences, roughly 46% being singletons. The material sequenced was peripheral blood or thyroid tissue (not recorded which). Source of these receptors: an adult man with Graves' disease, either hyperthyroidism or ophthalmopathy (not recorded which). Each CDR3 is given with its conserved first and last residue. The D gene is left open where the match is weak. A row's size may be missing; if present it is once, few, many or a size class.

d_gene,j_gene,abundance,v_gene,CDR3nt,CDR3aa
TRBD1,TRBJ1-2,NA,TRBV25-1,TGTGCCAGCAGTACGACAGGGAGGGATGGCTACACCTTC,CASSTTGRDGYTF
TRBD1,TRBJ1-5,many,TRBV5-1,TGCGCCAGCAGCGCCGGACAGGGTGGTCAGCCCCAGCATTTT,CASSAGQGGQPQHF
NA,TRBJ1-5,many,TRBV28,TGTGCCAGCAGTTTGTCTCAGCCCCAGCATTTT,CASSLSQPQHF
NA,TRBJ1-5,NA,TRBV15,TGTGCCACCAGCAGTGAATACATGGGCAATCAGCCCCAGCATTTT,CATSSEYMGNQPQHF
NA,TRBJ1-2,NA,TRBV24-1,TGTGCCACCAGTGATCCCGACCGTGGCTACACCTTC,CATSDPDRGYTF
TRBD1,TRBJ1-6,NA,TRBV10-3,TGTGCCAGCAGTTACTCCGGGACAGGTAGCTCCTATAATTCACCCCTCCACTTT,CASSYSGTGSSYNSPLHF
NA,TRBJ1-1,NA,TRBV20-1,TGCAGTGCTAGGACACCAAGGACTCACACTGAAGCTTTCTTT,CSARTPRTHTEAFF
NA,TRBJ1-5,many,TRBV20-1,TGCAGTGCTAGTGGTCCGGTACAGCCCCAGCATTTT,CSASGPVQPQHF
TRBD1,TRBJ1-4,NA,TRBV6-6,TGTGCCAGCAGCCACCCCGGACAGGAGGAGAGAAAACTGTTTTTT,CASSHPGQEERKLFF
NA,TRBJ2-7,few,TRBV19,TGTGCCAGTAGTATCCTTAGTGGCTACGAGCAGTACTTC,CASSILSGYEQYF